This TCR beta chain was sequenced in a study of regulatory T cells in long-lasting Graves disease. The wider study: Over-5-year antithyroid drug use with positive TSH receptor antibodies defined persistent Graves' disease in the study.

Overall study results and limits: TCR diversity was lower in persistent Graves' patients than in newly diagnosed ones. Only a small sample size was used, which may have cut accuracy.

Only a few counts were recorded for this clonotype. Its target is not known. Arm-PCR with iRepertoire HTBI primers amplified the CDR3 regions for these TCR beta libraries. As originally analysed: Taken together, the samples had roughly 56 TRBV and more than 12 TRBJ segments identified. TCRdb processed the multiplex PCR reads anew with MiXCR; each CDR3 protein has one entry. V and J calls and clone size were set by TCRdb, not the authors. The sample yields over 250,000 distinct CDR3 sequences, roughly 21% seen once. The germline gives CDR1 SGHDT, CDR2 YYEEEE. The CDR3 is made up of 14 amino acids. Trimming took 4 bases from V and 4 from J, leaving 14 bases between them. Sample time point: persistent/refractory GD, antithyroid drugs over 5 years with positive TRAb. The TCR library was made from RNA that had been extracted from PBMCs in TRIzol.

The chain is built from TRBV5-6 and TRBJ1-2; perhaps TRBD1 as D (6 bases). The receptor comes from a female donor with Graves disease. The sequencing used peripheral blood mononuclear cells (PBMCs), collected when the disease was refractory, from a patient treated with antithyroid drugs. This CDR3 reads CASSLRQALYGYTF. The CDR3 bases are TGTGCCAGCAGCCTGCGACAGGCCCTCTATGGCTACACCTTC.